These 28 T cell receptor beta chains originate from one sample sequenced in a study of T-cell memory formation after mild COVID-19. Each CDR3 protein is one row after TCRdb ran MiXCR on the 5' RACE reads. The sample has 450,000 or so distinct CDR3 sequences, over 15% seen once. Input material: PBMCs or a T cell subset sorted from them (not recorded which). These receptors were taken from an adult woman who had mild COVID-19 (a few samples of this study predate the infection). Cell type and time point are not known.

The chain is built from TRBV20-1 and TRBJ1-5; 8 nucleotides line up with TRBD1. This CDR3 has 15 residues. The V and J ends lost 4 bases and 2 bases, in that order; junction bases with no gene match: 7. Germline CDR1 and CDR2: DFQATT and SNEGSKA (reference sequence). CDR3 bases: TGCAGTGCTACCCTGGACAGGGCGGGCAATCAGCCCCAGCATTTT. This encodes CSATLDRAGNQPQHF.

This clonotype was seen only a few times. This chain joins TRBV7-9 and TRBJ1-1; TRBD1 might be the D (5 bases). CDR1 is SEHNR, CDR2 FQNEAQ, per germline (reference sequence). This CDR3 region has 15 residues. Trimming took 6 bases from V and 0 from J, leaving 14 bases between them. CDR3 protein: CASSYRGEVNTEAFF. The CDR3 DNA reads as TGTGCCAGCAGTTACCGGGGGGAAGTGAACACTGAAGCTTTCTTT.

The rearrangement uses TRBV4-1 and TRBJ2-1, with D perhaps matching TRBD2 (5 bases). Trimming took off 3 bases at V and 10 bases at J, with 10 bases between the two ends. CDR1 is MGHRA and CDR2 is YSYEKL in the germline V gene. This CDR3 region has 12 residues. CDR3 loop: CASSHPRGEQFF. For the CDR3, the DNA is TGCGCCAGCAGCCACCCCAGAGGGGAGCAGTTCTTC.

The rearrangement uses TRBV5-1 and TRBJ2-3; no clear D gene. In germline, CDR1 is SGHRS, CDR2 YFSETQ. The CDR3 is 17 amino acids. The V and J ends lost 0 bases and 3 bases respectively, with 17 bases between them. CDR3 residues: CASSLGPSGSTTDTQYF. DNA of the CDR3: TGCGCCAGCAGCTTGGGTCCTTCCGGGTCTACGACAGATACGCAGTATTTT.

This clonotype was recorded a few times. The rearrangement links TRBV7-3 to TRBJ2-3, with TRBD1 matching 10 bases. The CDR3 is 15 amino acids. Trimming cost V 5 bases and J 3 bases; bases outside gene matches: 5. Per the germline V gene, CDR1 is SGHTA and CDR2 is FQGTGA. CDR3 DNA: TGTGCCAGCAGCACTGGACAGGGGGGGACAGATACGCAGTATTTT. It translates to CASSTGQGGTDTQYF.

CDR3 sequence: CASSHGTRVNEKLFF. Here the CDR3 DNA reads TGCGCCAGCAGCCATGGGACCAGAGTTAATGAAAAACTGTTTTTT. This rearrangement joins TRBV4-3 to TRBJ1-4; D possibly corresponds to TRBD1 (5 bases). Trimming cost V 3 bases and J 4 bases, with 12 bases left between them. The CDR3 extends over 15 amino acids. Germline V gene sequence: CDR1 LGHNA, CDR2 YSLEER.

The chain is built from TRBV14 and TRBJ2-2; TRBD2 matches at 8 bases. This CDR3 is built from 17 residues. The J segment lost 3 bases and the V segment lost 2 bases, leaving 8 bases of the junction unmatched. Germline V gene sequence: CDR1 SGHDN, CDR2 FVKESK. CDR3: CASSQFVAGPYTGELFF. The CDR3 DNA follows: TGTGCCAGCAGCCAATTTGTAGCGGGACCTTACACCGGGGAGCTGTTTTTT.

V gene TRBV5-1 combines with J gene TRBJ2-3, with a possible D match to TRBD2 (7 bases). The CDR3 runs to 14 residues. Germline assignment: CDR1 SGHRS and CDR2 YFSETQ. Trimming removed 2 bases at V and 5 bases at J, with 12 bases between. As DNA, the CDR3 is TGCGCCAGCAGCTTCGGGGGGCAGGGAGATACGCAGTATTTT. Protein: CASSFGGQGDTQYF.

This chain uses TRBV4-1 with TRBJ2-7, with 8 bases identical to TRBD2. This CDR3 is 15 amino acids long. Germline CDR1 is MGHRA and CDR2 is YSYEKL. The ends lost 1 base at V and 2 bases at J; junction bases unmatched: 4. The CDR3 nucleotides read TGCGCCAGCAGCCAAGGTTTTAGCGGGGCCTACGAGCAGTACTTC. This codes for CASSQGFSGAYEQYF.

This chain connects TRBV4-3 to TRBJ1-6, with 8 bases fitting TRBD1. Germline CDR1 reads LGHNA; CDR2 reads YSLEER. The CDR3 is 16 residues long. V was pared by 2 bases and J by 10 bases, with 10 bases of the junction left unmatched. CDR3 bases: TGCGCCAGCAGCCAACACCCGGACAGGGCGACATCACCCCTCCACTTT. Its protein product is CASSQHPDRATSPLHF.

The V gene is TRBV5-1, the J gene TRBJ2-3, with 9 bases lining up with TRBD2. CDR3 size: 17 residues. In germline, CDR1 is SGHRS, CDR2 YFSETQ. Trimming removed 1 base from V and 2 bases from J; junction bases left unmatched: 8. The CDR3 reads CASSLMGLAYSTDTQYF. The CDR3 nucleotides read TGCGCCAGCAGCTTGATGGGACTAGCCTACTCCACAGATACGCAGTATTTT.

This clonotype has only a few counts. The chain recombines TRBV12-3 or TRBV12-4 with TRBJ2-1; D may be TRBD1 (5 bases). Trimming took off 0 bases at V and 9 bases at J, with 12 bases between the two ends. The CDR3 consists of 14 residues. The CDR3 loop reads CASSLALVTGEQFF. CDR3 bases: TGTGCCAGCAGTTTAGCGCTCGTCACAGGTGAGCAGTTCTTC.

The CDR3 here is CASSLEGLPGELFF. The CDR3, as DNA: TGTGCCAGCAGCTTAGAGGGACTACCCGGGGAGCTGTTTTTT. The J gene is TRBJ2-2, the V gene TRBV7-2, with 7 nucleotides matching TRBD2. Germline lookup yields CDR1 SGHTA and CDR2 FQGNSA. The CDR3 loop spans 14 amino acids. V lost 1 base and J lost 6; bases outside the gene matches: 2.

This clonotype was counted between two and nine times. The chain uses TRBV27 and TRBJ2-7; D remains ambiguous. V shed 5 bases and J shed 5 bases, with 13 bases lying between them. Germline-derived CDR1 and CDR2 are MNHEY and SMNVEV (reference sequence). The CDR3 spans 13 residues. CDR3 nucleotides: TGTGCCAGCAGTATCATTGGCCGCCACGAGCAGTACTTC. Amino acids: CASSIIGRHEQYF.

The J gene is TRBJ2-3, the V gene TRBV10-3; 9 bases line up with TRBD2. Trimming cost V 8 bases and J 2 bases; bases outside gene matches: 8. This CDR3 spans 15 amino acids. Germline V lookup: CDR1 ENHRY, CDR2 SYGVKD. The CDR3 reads CAIGGRGGDTDTQYF. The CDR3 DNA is TGTGCCATCGGCGGACGCGGGGGGGACACAGATACGCAGTATTTT.

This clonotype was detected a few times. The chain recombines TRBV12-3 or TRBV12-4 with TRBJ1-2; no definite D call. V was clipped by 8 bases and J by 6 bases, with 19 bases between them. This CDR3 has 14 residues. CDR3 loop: CASYPDARLNGYTF. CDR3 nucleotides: TGTGCCAGCTATCCTGACGCCAGGCTTAATGGCTACACCTTC.

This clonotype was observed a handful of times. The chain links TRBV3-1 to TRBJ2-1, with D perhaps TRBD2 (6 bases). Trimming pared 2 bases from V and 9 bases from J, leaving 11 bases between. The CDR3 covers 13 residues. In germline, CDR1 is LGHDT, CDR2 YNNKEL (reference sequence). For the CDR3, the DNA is TGTGCCAGCAGCCAACACCGGGACTCTGAGCAGTTCTTC. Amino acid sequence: CASSQHRDSEQFF.

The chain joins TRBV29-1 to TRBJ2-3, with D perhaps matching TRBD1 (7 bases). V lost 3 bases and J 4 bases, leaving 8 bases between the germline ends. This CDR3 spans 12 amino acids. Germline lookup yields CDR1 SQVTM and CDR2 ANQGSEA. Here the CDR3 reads CSVDRGADTQYF. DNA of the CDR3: TGCAGCGTTGACAGGGGGGCAGATACGCAGTATTTT.

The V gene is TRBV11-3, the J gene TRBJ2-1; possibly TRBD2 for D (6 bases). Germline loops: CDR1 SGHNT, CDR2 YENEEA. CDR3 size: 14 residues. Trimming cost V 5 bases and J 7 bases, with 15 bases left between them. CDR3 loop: CASSPLRELNEQFF. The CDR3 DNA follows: TGTGCCAGCAGCCCCCTCCGGGAGCTTAATGAGCAGTTCTTC. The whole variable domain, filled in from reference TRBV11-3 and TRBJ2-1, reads EAGVVQSPRYKIIEKKQPVAFWCNPISGHNTLYWYLQNLGQGPELLIRYENEEAVDDSQLPKDRFSAERLKGVDSTLKIQPAELGDSAVYLCASSPLRELNEQFFGPGTRLTVL.

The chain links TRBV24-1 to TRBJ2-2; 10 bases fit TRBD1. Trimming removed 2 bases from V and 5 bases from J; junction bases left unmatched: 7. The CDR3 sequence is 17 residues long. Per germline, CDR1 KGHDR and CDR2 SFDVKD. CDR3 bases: TGTGCCACCAGTGATTCCGGGACAGGGGTTTGGACCGGGGAGCTGTTTTTT. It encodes CATSDSGTGVWTGELFF.

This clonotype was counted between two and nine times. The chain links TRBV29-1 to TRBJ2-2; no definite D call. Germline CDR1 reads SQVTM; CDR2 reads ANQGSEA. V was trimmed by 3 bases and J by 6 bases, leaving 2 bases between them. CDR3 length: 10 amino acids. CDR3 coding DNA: TGCAGCGTTGAGTCCGGGGAGCTGTTTTTT. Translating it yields CSVESGELFF.

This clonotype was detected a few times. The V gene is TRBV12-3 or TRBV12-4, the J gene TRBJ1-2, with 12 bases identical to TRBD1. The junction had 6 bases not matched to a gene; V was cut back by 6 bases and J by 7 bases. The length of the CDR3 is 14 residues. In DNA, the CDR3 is TGTGCCAGCAGACCGGGACAGGGGGCGTCTGGCTACACCTTC. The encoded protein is CASRPGQGASGYTF.

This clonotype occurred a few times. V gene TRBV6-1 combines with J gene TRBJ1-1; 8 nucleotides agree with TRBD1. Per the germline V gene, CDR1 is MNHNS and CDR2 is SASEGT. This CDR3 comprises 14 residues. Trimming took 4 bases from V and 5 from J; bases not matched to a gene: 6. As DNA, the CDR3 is TGTGCCAGCAGTGGGACAGGGAGGAGTACTGAAGCTTTCTTT. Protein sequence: CASSGTGRSTEAFF.

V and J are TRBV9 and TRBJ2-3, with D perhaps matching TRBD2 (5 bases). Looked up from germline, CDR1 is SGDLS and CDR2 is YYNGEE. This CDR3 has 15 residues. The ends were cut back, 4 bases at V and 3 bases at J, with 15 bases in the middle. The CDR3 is CASSPSSGWTDTQYF. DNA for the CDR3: TGTGCCAGCAGCCCATCCTCGGGGTGGACAGATACGCAGTATTTT.

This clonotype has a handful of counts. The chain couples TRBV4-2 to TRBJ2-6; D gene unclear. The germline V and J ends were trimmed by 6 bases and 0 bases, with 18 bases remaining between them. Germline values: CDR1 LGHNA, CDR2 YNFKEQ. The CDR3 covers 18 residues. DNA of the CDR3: TGTGCCAGCAGGCGTACCGGGTCCTTGAGCTCTGGGGCCAACGTCCTGACTTTC. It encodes CASRRTGSLSSGANVLTF.

CDR3 coding DNA: TGTGCCAGCAGATATTATAGGGCGGGCGAGCAGTACTTC. This gives the protein CASRYYRAGEQYF. The V and J genes are TRBV6-5 and TRBJ2-7, with D tentatively TRBD2 (5 bases). CDR1 is MNHEY, CDR2 SVGAGI, per germline. V lost 6 bases and J 6 bases, leaving 15 bases between the germline ends. This CDR3 is 13 amino acids long.

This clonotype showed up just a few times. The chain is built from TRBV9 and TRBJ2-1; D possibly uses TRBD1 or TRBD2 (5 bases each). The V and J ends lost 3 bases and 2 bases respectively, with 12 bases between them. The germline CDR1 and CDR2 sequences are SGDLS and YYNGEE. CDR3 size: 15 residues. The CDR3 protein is CASSGETVTYNEQFF. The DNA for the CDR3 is TGTGCCAGCAGCGGGGAGACAGTTACCTACAATGAGCAGTTCTTC.

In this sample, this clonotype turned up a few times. CDR3 in amino acids: CASSAGTGPVYEQYF. As DNA, the CDR3 is TGTGCCAGCAGTGCCGGGACAGGGCCGGTGTACGAGCAGTACTTC. This chain joins TRBV6-5 and TRBJ2-7, with 9 bases identical to TRBD1. The CDR3 runs 15 residues. After removal of 5 bases from V and 4 bases from J, the junction contained 9 bases not matched to a gene. Germline CDR1 MNHEY, CDR2 SVGAGI.